The 22 T cell receptor beta chains below were found in one sample sequenced in a study of blood T cell repertoires in COVID-19. Sequencing was performed with immunoSEQ multiplex PCR; in TCRdb, only in-frame clones are kept and a portion is missing. This sample has a few hundred thousand clones, with around four fifths found just once. Sequenced material: peripheral blood. The receptors here all came from a woman of 80 years or more with COVID-19, enrolled during active disease.

The chain combines TRBV6-5 with TRBJ1-2; D uncertain. Trimming cost V 5 bases and J 7 bases, with 20 bases left between them. CDR3 length equals 15 residues. CDR1 is MNHEY, CDR2 SVGAGI, per germline. The CDR3 nucleotides are TGTGCCAGCAGTCCGCAGACAACGGTGGTAGGTGGCTACACCTTC. This sequence encodes CASSPQTTVVGGYTF.

In this sample, this clone turned up a few times. This chain links TRBV6-5 with TRBJ1-4, with 7 positions matching TRBD1. This CDR3 contains 15 residues. Germline lookup yields CDR1 MNHEY and CDR2 SVGAGI. V was pared by 4 bases and J by 10 bases, with 12 bases of the junction left unmatched. CDR3 sequence: CASSSTGALDGKLFF. CDR3 DNA: TGTGCCAGCAGTTCAACAGGGGCCCTTGATGGAAAACTGTTTTTT.

V gene TRBV7-2 combines with J gene TRBJ1-2, with D maybe TRBD1 (5 bases). The germline V gene encodes CDR1 SGHTA and CDR2 FQGNSA. CDR3 length equals 13 residues. V lost 7 bases and J lost 2, with 11 bases in between. CDR3 residues: CASIWGGNYGYTF. CDR3 bases: TGTGCCAGCATCTGGGGGGGGAACTATGGCTACACCTTC.

V is TRBV11-2 and J is TRBJ2-1, with 7 bases aligning to TRBD2. The CDR3 has 15 amino acids. Per germline, CDR1 SGHAT and CDR2 FQNNGV. J lost 3 bases, V lost 1 base, and 3 bases had no gene match. This CDR3 reads CASSLAGGNYNEQFF. As DNA, the CDR3 is TGTGCCAGCAGCTTAGCGGGGGGAAACTACAATGAGCAGTTCTTC. Complete variable domain (other parts from reference TRBV11-2 and TRBJ2-1): EAGVAQSPRYKIIEKRQSVAFWCNPISGHATLYWYQQILGQGPKLLIQFQNNGVVDDSQLPKDRFSAERLKGVDSTLKIQPAKLEDSAVYLCASSLAGGNYNEQFFGPGTRLTVL.

V and J are TRBV18 and TRBJ1-1, with 12 positions matching TRBD1. V lost 0 bases and J lost 0; bases outside the gene matches: 5. The CDR3 totals 18 residues. From germline, CDR1 is KGHSH and CDR2 LQKENI. In DNA form, the CDR3 reads TGTGCCAGCTCACCACCGACGGGACAGGGGGCGATGAACACTGAAGCTTTCTTT. Protein sequence: CASSPPTGQGAMNTEAFF.

The V call is TRBV7-9, the J call TRBJ1-1, with D tentatively TRBD1 (6 bases). This CDR3 is 15 amino acids long. Germline V CDR1 and CDR2: SEHNR, FQNEAQ (reference sequence). The V end was cut by 7 bases, the J end by 0 bases, with 15 bases between. CDR3 nucleotides: TGTGCCAGCACACCACAGGGACGAATGAACACTGAAGCTTTCTTT. Its translation is CASTPQGRMNTEAFF.

The V call is TRBV21-1, the J call TRBJ2-1; the table's D gene call, TRBD2, was not cross checked with the DNA. TRBV21-1 counts as a pseudogene. The CDR3 runs 16 residues. CDR3 residues: CASSNPGLAGDNEQFF. CDR3 nucleotides: TGTGCCAGCAGCAATCCGGGACTAGCGGGGGACAATGAGCAGTTCTTC.

This chain links TRBV7-8 with TRBJ2-1, with D possibly being TRBD1 (6 bases). This CDR3 comprises 14 residues. Deletions cut 7 bases from V and 0 bases from J, with 10 bases between. Germline CDR1 and CDR2: SGHVS and FQNEAQ. CDR3 amino acids: CASTTGSSYNEQFF. CDR3 sequence (DNA): TGTGCCAGCACCACAGGGAGCTCCTACAATGAGCAGTTCTTC.

This chain joins TRBV6-1 and TRBJ2-1, with 8 bases aligning to TRBD2. The germline V gene encodes CDR1 MNHNS and CDR2 SASEGT. J gave up 8 bases and V 1 base, and 10 bases lay outside the gene matches. CDR3 length equals 16 residues. CDR3 protein: CASSEEGGLGVYEQFF. CDR3 sequence (DNA): TGTGCCAGCAGTGAAGAGGGGGGACTAGGGGTCTATGAGCAGTTCTTC.

J is TRBJ1-1 and V is TRBV6-6; perhaps TRBD1 as D (5 bases). With 5 bases removed from V and 0 bases from J, the gap between germline ends came to 19 bases. Germline V gene sequence: CDR1 MNHNY, CDR2 SVGAGI (reference sequence). The CDR3 is 17 residues long. The CDR3 bases are TGTGCCAGCAGTCCCCTACGCTTGTCAGGGATGAACACTGAAGCTTTCTTT. This translates into CASSPLRLSGMNTEAFF.

The chain joins TRBV5-1 to TRBJ2-3, with 7 nucleotides matching TRBD2. The germline V gene has CDR1 SGHRS and CDR2 YFSETQ. The junction had 4 bases not matched to a gene; V was cut back by 2 bases and J by 1 base. CDR3 length: 15 amino acids. The CDR3 reads CASSFRDYRTDTQYF. The CDR3 DNA is TGCGCCAGCAGCTTCCGGGACTACCGCACAGATACGCAGTATTTT. Based on the CDR3 plus reference TRBV5-1 and TRBJ2-3, the full variable domain is KAGVTQTPRYLIKTRGQQVTLSCSPISGHRSVSWYQQTPGQGLQFLFEYFSETQRNKGNFPGRFSGRQFSNSRSEMNVSTLELGDSALYLCASSFRDYRTDTQYFGPGTRLTVL.

The V gene is TRBV12-3 or TRBV12-4, the J gene TRBJ2-3, with TRBD2 identical over 10 bases. With V trimmed by 6 bases and J by 5 bases, 2 bases remained unmatched. The CDR3 is 13 residues long. CDR3 coding DNA: TGTGCCAGCAGGAGCGGGGGGGGAGATACGCAGTATTTT. Encoded protein: CASRSGGGDTQYF.

The V call is TRBV5-1, the J call TRBJ1-4; the match to TRBD1 covers 11 bases. The CDR3 contains 15 residues. The germline V gene has CDR1 SGHRS and CDR2 YFSETQ. The ends lost 4 bases at V and 5 bases at J; junction bases unmatched: 4. The CDR3 nucleotides are TGCGCCAGCAGCCAGGGACAGGGGGGGAATGAAAAACTGTTTTTT. This translates into CASSQGQGGNEKLFF.

The chain is built from TRBV18 and TRBJ2-3; TRBD2 agrees at 11 bases. Trimming cost V 4 bases and J 2 bases; bases outside gene matches: 2. The CDR3 runs to 15 residues. Germline V lookup: CDR1 KGHSH, CDR2 LQKENI. The CDR3 reads CASSQLAGDTDTQYF. In DNA form, the CDR3 reads TGTGCCAGCTCACAACTAGCGGGGGACACAGATACGCAGTATTTT.

The chain joins TRBV30 to TRBJ1-6; D not resolved. Trimming took 0 bases from V and 3 from J, leaving 6 bases between them. Germline V gene sequence: CDR1 GTSNPN, CDR2 SVGIG (reference sequence). This CDR3 has 14 amino acids. The DNA of the CDR3 is TGTGCCTGGAGTGTGGGGAGCTATAATTCACCCCTCCACTTT. It is translated as CAWSVGSYNSPLHF.

The CDR3 loop reads CASSPSGYTEAFF. CDR3 nucleotides: TGTGCCAGCAGCCCTTCAGGGTATACTGAAGCTTTCTTT. The chain carries TRBV7-3 and TRBJ1-1; the D gene is possibly TRBD1 (5 bases). V dropped 5 bases and J dropped 5 bases, with 12 bases sitting between them. Germline V CDR1 and CDR2: SGHTA, FQGTGA. The CDR3 runs 13 residues.

The chain joins TRBV18 to TRBJ1-2; D gene uncertain. V lost 8 bases, J lost 4 bases, and 23 bases lay in between. CDR1 is KGHSH, CDR2 LQKENI, per germline. The CDR3 length is 16 residues. The CDR3 is CASQGPAGPPPYGYTF. The CDR3 region has the DNA TGTGCCAGCCAAGGTCCGGCAGGCCCACCCCCCTATGGCTACACCTTC.

This chain uses TRBV5-1 with TRBJ2-7; 8 nucleotides align to TRBD1. V was clipped by 5 bases and J by 0 bases; unmatched bases: 4. The CDR3 loop spans 14 amino acids. Germline-derived CDR1 and CDR2 are SGHRS and YFSETQ. CDR3 DNA: TGCGCCAGCAGGGTAACAGGGGGCTCCTACGAGCAGTACGTC. Protein: CASRVTGGSYEQYV.

The CDR3 here is CASSFGQANEQFF. Here the CDR3 DNA reads TGTGCCAGCAGTTTTGGACAGGCCAATGAGCAGTTCTTC. The chain has TRBV12-3 or TRBV12-4 and TRBJ2-1; 7 bases fit TRBD1. CDR3 length: 13 amino acids. The junction had 2 bases not matched to a gene; V was cut back by 3 bases and J by 6 bases.

The chain links TRBV29-1 to TRBJ1-2; D ambiguous. Germline loops: CDR1 SQVTM, CDR2 ANQGSEA. The CDR3 extends over 13 amino acids. With 1 base removed from V and 0 bases from J, the gap between germline ends came to 6 bases. The CDR3 region is CSVEGLSNYGYTF. The CDR3 nucleotides read TGCAGCGTTGAAGGTCTCTCTAACTATGGCTACACCTTC.

The rearrangement joins TRBV11-2 to TRBJ2-3, with 7 bases matching TRBD1. V shed 5 bases, J shed 3 bases, and the junction held 8 bases outside the gene matches. Germline V gene lookup returns CDR1 SGHAT and CDR2 FQNNGV. This CDR3 has 15 residues. CDR3 bases: TGTGCCAGCAGCCCGGACCGGGACAGTACAGATACGCAGTATTTT. Translated, it gives CASSPDRDSTDTQYF.

This chain uses TRBV6-1 with TRBJ2-5, with TRBD2 matching over 9 bases. This CDR3 contains 18 residues. Trimming cost V 1 base and J 4 bases; bases outside gene matches: 13. The germline V gene encodes CDR1 MNHNS and CDR2 SASEGT. The CDR3 region is CASSEGLRGGGAPETQYF. The CDR3 DNA sequence: TGTGCCAGCAGTGAAGGGTTAAGGGGCGGGGGGGCCCCAGAGACCCAGTACTTC.